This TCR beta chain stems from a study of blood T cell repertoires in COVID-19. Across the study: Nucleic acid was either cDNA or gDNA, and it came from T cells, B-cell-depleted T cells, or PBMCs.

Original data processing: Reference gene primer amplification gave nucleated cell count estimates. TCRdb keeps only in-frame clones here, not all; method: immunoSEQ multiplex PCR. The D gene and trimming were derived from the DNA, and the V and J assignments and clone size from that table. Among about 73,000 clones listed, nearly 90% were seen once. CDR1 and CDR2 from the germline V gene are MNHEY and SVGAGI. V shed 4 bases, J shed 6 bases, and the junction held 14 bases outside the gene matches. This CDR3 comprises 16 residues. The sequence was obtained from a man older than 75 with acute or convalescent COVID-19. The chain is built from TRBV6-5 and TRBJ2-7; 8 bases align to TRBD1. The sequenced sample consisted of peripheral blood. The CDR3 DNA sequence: TGTGCCAGCAGTTCGTCCGGGACAGGAAAGGGTTCCGAGCAGTACTTC. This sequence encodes CASSSSGTGKGSEQYF.